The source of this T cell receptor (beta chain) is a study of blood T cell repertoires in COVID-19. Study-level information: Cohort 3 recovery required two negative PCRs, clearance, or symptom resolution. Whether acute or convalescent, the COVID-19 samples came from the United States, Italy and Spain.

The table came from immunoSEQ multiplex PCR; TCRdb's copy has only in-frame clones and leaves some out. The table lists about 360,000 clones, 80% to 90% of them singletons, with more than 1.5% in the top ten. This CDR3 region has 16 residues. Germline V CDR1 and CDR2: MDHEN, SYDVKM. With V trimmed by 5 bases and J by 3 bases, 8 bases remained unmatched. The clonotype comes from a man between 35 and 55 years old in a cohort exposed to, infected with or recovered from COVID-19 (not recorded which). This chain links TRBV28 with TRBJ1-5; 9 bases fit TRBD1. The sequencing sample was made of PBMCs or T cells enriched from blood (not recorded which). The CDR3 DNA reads TGTGCCAGCAGTCCCGGGACAGGGCCTTTCAATCAGCCCCAGCATTTT. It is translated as CASSPGTGPFNQPQHF.